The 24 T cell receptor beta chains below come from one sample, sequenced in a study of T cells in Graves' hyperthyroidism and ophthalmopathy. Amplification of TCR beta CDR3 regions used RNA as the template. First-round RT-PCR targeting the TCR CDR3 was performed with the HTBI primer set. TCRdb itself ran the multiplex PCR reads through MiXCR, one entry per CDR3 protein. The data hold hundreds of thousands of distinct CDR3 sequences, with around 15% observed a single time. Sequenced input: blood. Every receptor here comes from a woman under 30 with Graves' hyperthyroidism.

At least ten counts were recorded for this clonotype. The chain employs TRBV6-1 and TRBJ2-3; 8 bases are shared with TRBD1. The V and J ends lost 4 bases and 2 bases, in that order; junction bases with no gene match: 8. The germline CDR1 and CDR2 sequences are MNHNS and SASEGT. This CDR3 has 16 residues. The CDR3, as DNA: TGTGCCAGCAGTGCCCGACAGGGGCCTTACACAGATACGCAGTATTTT. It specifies CASSARQGPYTDTQYF.

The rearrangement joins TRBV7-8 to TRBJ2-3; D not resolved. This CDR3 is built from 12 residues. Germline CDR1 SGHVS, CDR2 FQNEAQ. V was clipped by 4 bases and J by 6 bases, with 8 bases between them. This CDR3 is CASSSLEDTQYF. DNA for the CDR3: TGTGCCAGCAGCTCTCTGGAGGATACGCAGTATTTT.

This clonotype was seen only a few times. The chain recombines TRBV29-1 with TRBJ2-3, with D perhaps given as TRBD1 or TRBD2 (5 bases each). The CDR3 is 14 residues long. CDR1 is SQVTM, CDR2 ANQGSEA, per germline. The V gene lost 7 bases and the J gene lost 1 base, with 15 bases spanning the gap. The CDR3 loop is CSAARTGRTDTQYF. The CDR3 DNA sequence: TGCAGCGCTGCTCGGACGGGGCGCACAGATACGCAGTATTTT.

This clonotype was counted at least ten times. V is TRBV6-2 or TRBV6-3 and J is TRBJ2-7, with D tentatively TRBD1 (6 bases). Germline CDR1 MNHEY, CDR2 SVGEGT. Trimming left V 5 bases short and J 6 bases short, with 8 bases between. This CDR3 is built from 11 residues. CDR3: CASSTGTEQYF. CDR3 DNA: TGTGCCAGCAGTACAGGGACCGAGCAGTACTTC.

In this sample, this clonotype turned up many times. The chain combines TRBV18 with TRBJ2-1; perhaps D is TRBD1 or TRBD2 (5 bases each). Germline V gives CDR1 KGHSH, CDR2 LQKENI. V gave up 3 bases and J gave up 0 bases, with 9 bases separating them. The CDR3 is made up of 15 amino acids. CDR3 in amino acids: CASSPGVSSYNEQFF. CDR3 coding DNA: TGTGCCAGCTCACCGGGGGTAAGCTCCTACAATGAGCAGTTCTTC. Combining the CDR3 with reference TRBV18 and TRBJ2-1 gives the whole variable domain NAGVMQNPRHLVRRRGQEARLRCSPMKGHSHVYWYRQLPEEGLKFMVYLQKENIIDESGMPKERFSAEFPKEGPSILRIQQVVRGDSAAYFCASSPGVSSYNEQFFGPGTRLTVL.

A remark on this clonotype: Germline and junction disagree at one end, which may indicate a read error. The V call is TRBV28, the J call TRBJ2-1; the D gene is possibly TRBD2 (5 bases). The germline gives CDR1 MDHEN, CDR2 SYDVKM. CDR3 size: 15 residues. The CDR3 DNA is TGTGCCAGCAGTTTTCGTTTGGAGGATAACAATGGGCAGTTCTTC. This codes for CASSFRLEDNNGQFF.

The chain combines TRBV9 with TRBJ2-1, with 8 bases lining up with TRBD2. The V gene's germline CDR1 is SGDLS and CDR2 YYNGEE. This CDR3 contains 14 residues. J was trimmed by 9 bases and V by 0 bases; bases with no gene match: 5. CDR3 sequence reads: CASSVDSGGAEQFF. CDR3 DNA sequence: TGTGCCAGCAGCGTAGATTCGGGAGGGGCTGAGCAGTTCTTC.

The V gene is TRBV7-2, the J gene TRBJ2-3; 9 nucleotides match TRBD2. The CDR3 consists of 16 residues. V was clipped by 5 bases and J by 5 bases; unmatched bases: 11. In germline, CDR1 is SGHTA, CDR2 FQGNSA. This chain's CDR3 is CASSHGVAGAGDTQYF. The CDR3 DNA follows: TGTGCCAGCAGCCATGGGGTAGCGGGAGCGGGAGATACGCAGTATTTT.

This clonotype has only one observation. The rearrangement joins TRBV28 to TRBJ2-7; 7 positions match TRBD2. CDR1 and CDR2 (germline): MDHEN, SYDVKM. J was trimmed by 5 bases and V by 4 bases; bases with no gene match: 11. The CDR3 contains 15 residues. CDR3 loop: CASSSLGGARNEQYF. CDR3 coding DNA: TGTGCCAGCAGTTCCCTGGGAGGGGCTAGAAACGAGCAGTACTTC.

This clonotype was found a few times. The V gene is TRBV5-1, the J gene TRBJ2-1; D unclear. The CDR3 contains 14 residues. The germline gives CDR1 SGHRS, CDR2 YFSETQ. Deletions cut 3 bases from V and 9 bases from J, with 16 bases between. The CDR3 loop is CASSSPEKMVEQFF. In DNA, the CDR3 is TGCGCCAGCAGCTCTCCCGAAAAGATGGTTGAGCAGTTCTTC.

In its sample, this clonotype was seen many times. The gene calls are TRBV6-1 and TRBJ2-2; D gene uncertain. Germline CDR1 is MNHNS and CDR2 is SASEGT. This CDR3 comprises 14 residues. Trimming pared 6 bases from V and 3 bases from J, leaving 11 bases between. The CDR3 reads CASRLDRHTGELFF. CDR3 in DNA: TGTGCCAGCAGATTAGACCGACACACCGGGGAGCTGTTTTTT.

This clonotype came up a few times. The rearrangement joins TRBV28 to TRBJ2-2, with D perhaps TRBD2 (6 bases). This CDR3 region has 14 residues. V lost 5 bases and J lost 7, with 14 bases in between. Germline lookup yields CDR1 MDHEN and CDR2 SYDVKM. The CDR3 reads CASSPRRASGELFF. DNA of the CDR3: TGTGCCAGCAGTCCCCGGAGGGCCAGCGGGGAGCTGTTTTTT.

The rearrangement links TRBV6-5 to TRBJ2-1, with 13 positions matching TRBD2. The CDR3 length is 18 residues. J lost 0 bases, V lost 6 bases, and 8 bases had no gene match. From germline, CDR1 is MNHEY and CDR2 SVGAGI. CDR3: CASRYGTSGDSSYNEQFF. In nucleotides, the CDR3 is TGTGCCAGCAGGTACGGGACTAGCGGGGACAGCTCCTACAATGAGCAGTTCTTC.

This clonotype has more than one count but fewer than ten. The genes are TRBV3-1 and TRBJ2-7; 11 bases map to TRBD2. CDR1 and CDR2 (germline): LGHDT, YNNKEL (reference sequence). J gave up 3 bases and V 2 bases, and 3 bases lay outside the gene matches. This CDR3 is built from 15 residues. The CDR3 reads CASSQLGLAGYEQYF. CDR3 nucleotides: TGTGCCAGCAGCCAACTTGGACTAGCGGGCTACGAGCAGTACTTC.

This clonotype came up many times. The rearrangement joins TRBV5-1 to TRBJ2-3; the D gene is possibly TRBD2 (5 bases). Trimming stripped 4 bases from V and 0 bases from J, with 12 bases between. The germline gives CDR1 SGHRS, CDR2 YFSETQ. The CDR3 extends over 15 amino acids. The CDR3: CASSEGVSSTDTQYF. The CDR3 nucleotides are TGCGCCAGCAGCGAGGGAGTCTCAAGCACAGATACGCAGTATTTT.

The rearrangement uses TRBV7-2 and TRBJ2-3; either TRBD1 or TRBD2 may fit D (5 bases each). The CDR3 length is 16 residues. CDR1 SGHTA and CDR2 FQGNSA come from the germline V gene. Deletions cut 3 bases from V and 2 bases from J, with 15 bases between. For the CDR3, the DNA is TGTGCCAGCAGCTTGGGGGTGGGGCGTATCACAGATACGCAGTATTTT. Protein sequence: CASSLGVGRITDTQYF.

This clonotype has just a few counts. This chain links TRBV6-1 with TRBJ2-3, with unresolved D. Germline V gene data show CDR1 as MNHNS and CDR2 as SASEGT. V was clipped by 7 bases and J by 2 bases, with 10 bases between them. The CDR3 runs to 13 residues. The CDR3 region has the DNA TGTGCCAGCACCGGCAGGCCCACAGATACGCAGTATTTT. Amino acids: CASTGRPTDTQYF.

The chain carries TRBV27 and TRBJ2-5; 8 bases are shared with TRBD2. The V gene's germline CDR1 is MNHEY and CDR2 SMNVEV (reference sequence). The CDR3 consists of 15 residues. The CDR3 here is CGTRGLLAGGETQYF. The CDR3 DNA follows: TGTGGTACAAGGGGTTTGCTAGCGGGCGGGGAGACCCAGTACTTC.

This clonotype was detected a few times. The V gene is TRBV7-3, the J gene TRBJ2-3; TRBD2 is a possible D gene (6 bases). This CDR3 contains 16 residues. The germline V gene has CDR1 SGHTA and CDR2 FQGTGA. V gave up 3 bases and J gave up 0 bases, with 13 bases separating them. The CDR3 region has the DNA TGTGCCAGCAGCTTGATGGGGGGAGGCAGCACAGATACGCAGTATTTT. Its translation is CASSLMGGGSTDTQYF.

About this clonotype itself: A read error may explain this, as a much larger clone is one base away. This chain's CDR3 is CSAPSTGGNPNEQYF. In nucleotides, the CDR3 is TGCAGTGCCCCATCGACTGGCGGGAATCCCAATGAGCAGTACTTC. V usage is TRBV20-1 and J usage is TRBJ2-1; the D gene is possibly TRBD2 (6 bases). With the DNA end fitting TRBJ2-7 better, the J assignment may be wrong. The germline gives CDR1 DFQATT, CDR2 SNEGSKA (reference sequence). The CDR3 runs 15 residues.

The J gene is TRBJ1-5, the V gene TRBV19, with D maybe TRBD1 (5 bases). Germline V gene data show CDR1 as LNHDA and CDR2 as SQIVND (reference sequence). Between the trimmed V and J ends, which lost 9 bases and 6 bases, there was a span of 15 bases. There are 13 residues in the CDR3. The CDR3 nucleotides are TGTGCCAGCATGGGGGGGAACGGTCAGCCCCAGCATTTT. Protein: CASMGGNGQPQHF.

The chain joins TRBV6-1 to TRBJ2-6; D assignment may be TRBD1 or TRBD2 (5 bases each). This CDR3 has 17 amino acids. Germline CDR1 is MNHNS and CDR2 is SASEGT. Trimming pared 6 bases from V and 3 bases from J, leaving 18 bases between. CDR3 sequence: CASSVRDGVRGANVLTF. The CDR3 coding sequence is TGTGCCAGCAGCGTCCGGGACGGTGTTCGTGGGGCCAACGTCCTGACTTTC.

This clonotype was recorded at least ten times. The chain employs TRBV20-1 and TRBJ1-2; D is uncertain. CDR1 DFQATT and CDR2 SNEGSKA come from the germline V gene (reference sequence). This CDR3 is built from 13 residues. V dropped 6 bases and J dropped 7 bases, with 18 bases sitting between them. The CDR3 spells CSAPGDFGRGYTF. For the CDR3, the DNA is TGCAGTGCCCCAGGTGACTTCGGACGTGGCTACACCTTC.

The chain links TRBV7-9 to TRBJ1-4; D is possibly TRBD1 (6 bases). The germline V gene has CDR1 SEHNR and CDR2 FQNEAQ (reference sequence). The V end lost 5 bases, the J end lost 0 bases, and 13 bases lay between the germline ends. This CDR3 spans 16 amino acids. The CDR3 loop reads CASSPGRGPTNEKLFF. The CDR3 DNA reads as TGTGCCAGCAGCCCGGGGCGGGGGCCAACTAATGAAAAACTGTTTTTT.